The text below deals with one T cell receptor beta chain. This clonotype has only a few counts. The specificity of this receptor is unknown. No much larger clone exists at a distance of one base, and base qualities are not known. Counted from cysteine to phenylalanine, this CDR3 has 14 amino acids. Only CDR3 DNA is held: 42 bases, read in frame from base 1. This sample was taken from a study of T-cell reconstitution after alpha-beta-depleted transplantation in children (dated by TCRdb to 2016 to 2018). Some background on the complete study: T-cell immune reconstitution after TCRalphabeta/CD19-depleted allogeneic hematopoietic cell transplantation in children was quantitatively tracked in the study by means of TCR repertoire profiling.

Libraries came from PCR. Sequencing was carried out with an Illumina HiSeq 2500. Molecular barcoding was employed in the preparation of TCR libraries, with unique molecular identifiers being used to normalize TCRbeta repertoire quantification. TCRdb took the public reads, trimmed them with fastp at Q25, ran MiXCR for clone calling and kept in-frame beta chains. Each CDR3 protein appears once, grouped with its most common genes and DNA. Present in this sample are some 200,000 distinct CDR3 sequences, roughly 15% of which were seen just once. The leading ten clones occupy 13% of the sample. The sequencing here drew on PBMCs from the stem cell graft donor, taken from the stem cell graft. The clonotype originates from a human donor who donated a stem cell graft to a child with acute lymphoblastic leukemia. Recombination joined TRBV21-1 with TRBJ2-7. TRBV21-1 has pseudogene status. The nucleotides are TGTGCCAGCAGCAAAGCCCTTGGGTGTTACGAGCAGTACTTC. It translates to CASSKALGCYEQYF.